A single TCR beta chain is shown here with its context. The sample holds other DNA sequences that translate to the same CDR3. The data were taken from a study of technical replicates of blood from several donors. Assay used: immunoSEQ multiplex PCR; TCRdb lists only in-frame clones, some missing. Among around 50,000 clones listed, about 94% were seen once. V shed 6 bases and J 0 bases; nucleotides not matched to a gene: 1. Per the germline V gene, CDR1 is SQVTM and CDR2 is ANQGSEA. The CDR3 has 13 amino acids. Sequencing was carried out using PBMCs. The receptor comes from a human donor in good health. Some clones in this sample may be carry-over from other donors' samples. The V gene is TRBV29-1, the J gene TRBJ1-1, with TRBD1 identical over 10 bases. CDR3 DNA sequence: TGCAGCGTGGGACAGGGGTTGAACACTGAAGCTTTCTTT. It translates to CSVGQGLNTEAFF.